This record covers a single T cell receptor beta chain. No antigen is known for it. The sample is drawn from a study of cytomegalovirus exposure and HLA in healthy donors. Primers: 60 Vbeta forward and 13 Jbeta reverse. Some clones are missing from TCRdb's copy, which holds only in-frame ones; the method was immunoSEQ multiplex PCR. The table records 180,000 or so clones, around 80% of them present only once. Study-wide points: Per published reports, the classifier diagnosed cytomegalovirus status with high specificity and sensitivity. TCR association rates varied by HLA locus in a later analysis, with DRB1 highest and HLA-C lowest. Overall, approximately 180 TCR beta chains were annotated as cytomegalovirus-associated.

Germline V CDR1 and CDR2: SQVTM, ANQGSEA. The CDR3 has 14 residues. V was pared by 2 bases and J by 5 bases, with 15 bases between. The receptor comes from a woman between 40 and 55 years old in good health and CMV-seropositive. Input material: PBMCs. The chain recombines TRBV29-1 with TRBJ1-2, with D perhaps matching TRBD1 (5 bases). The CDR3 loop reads CSVEPTAGGYGYTF. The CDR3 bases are TGCAGCGTTGAACCGACAGCGGGCGGGTATGGCTACACCTTC.